The entry that follows covers one TCR beta chain sequence. The antigen is not known. Using RNA transcripts as the source, TCR beta CDR3 regions were amplified. First-round RT-PCR targeting the TCR CDR3 was performed with the HTBI primer set. MiXCR, applied by TCRdb to the multiplex PCR reads, yields one record per CDR3 protein. In the table there are approximately 560,000 distinct CDR3 sequences, approximately 44% of which are singletons. This record comes from a study of T cells in Graves' hyperthyroidism and ophthalmopathy. Study-wide points: Model predictions of ophthalmopathy came a median approximately 6.5 months before onset. Most thyroid clonotypes that were expanded above 0.001 also turned up in blood.

The V end lost 7 bases, the J end lost 0 bases, and 10 bases lay between the germline ends. Germline V CDR1 and CDR2: SQVTM, ANQGSEA. CDR3 length: 12 residues. Absence of ophthalmopathy progression within 18 months defined stable Graves' hyperthyroidism. The V call is TRBV29-1, the J call TRBJ2-7, with D maybe TRBD2 (6 bases). Sequenced: peripheral blood or thyroid tissue (not recorded which). This sequence originates from a woman under 30 with Graves' hyperthyroidism. DNA of the CDR3: TGCAGCGACATTAGCGGCTCCTACGAGCAGTACTTC. It is translated as CSDISGSYEQYF.